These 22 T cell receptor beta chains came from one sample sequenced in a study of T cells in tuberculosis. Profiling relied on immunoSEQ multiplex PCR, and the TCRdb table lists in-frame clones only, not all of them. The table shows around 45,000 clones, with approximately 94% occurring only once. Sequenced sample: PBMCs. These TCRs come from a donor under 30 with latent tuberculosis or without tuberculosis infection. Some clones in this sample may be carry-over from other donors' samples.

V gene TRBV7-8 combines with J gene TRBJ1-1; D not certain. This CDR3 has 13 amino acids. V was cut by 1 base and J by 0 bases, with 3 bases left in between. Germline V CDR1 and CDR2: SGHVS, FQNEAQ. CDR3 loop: CASSLVMNTEAFF. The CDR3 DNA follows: TGTGCCAGCAGCTTAGTTATGAACACTGAAGCTTTCTTT.

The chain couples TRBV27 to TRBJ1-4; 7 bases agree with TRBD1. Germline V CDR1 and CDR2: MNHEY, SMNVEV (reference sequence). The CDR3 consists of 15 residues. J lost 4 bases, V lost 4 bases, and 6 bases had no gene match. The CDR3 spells CASSSTGALNEKLFF. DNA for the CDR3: TGTGCCAGCAGTTCAACAGGGGCACTTAATGAAAAACTGTTTTTT.

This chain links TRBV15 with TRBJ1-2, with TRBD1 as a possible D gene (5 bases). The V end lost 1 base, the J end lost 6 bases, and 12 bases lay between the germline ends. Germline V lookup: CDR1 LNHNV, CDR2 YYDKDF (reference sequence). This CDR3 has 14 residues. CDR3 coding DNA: TGTGCCACCAGCAGAGCCCGCAGGGAGGATGGCTACACCTTC. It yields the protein CATSRARREDGYTF.

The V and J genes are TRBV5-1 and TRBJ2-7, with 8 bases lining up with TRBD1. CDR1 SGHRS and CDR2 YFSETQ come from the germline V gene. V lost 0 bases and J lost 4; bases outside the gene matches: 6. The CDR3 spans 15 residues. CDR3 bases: TGCGCCAGCAGCTTGGCCGGGACAGGAGCGTACGAGCAGTACTTC. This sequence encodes CASSLAGTGAYEQYF.

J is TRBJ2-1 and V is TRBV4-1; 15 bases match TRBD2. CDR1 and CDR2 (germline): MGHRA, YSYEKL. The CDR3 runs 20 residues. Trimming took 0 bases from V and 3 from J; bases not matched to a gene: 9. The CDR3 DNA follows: TGCGCCAGCAGCCAAGATTTTGGACTAGCGGGAGGGAACAACTACAATGAGCAGTTCTTC. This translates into CASSQDFGLAGGNNYNEQFF.

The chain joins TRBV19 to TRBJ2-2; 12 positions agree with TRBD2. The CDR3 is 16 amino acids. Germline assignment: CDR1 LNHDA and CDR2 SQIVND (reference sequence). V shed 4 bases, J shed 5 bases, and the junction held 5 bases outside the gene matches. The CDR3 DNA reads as TGTGCCAGTAGTACTAGCGGGAGGGCCCGGACCGGGGAGCTGTTTTTT. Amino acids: CASSTSGRARTGELFF.

This CDR3 reads CASSNTGGYNEQFF. CDR3 coding DNA: TGCGCCAGCAGTAATACAGGGGGCTACAATGAGCAGTTCTTC. The chain is built from TRBV5-1 and TRBJ2-1, with 8 bases fitting TRBD1. This CDR3 has 14 amino acids. The V segment lost 5 bases and the J segment 3 bases; nucleotides outside the gene matches: 4. Germline CDR1 SGHRS, CDR2 YFSETQ.

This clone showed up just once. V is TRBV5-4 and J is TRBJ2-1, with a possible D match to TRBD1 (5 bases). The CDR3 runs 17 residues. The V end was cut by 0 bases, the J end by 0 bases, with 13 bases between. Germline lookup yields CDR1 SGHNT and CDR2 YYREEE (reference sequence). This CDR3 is CASSLDKGLSSYNEQFF. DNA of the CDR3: TGTGCCAGCAGCTTGGATAAGGGGCTAAGCTCCTACAATGAGCAGTTCTTC.

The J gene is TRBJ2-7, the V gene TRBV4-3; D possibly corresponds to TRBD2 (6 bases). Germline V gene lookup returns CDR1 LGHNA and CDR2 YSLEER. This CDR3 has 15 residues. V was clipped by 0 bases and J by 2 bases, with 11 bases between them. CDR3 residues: CASSQDPGLPYEQYF. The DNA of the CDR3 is TGCGCCAGCAGCCAAGATCCGGGACTCCCCTACGAGCAGTACTTC.

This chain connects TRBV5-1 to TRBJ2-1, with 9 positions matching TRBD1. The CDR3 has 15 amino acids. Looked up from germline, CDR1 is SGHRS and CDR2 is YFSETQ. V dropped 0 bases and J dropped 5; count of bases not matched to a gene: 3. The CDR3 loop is CASSLGGTGNNEQFF. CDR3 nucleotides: TGCGCCAGCAGCTTGGGTGGGACAGGGAACAATGAGCAGTTCTTC.

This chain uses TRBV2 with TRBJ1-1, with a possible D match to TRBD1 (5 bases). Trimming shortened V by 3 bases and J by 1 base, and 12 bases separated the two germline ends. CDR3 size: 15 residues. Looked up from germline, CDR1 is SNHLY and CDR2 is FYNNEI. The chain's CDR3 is CASSEVGQANTEAFF. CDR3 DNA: TGTGCCAGCAGTGAGGTGGGGCAGGCGAACACTGAAGCTTTCTTT.

The CDR3 reads CASSFSGTAEQFF. The CDR3 coding sequence is TGTGCCAGCAGCTTTAGCGGGACCGCGGAGCAGTTCTTC. J is TRBJ2-1 and V is TRBV5-4; 8 positions match TRBD2. The CDR3 has 13 residues. Germline trimming cut 2 bases from V and 10 bases from J; bases unmatched to any gene: 5. Germline V gene lookup returns CDR1 SGHNT and CDR2 YYREEE (reference sequence). The full variable domain, its missing parts supplied by reference TRBV5-4 and TRBJ2-1, is ETGVTQSPTHLIKTRGQQVTLRCSSQSGHNTVSWYQQALGQGPQFIFQYYREEENGRGNFPPRFSGLQFPNYSSELNVNALELDDSALYLCASSFSGTAEQFFGPGTRLTVL.

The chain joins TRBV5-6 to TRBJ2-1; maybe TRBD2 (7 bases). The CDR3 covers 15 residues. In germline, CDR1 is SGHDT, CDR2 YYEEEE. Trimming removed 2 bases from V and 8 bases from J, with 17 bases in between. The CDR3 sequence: CASSFTGGPMDEQFF. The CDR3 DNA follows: TGTGCCAGCAGCTTCACCGGGGGGCCGATGGATGAGCAGTTCTTC.

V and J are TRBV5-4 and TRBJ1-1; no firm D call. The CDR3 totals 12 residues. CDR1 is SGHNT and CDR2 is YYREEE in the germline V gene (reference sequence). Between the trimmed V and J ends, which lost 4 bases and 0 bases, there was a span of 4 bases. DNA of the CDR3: TGTGCCAGCAGCGTCATGAACACTGAAGCTTTCTTT. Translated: CASSVMNTEAFF. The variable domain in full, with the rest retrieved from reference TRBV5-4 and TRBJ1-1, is ETGVTQSPTHLIKTRGQQVTLRCSSQSGHNTVSWYQQALGQGPQFIFQYYREEENGRGNFPPRFSGLQFPNYSSELNVNALELDDSALYLCASSVMNTEAFFGQGTRLTVV.

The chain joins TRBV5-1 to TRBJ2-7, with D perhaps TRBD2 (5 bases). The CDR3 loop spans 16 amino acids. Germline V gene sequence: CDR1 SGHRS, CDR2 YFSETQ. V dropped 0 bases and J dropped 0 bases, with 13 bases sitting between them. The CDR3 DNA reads TGCGCCAGCAGCTTGGTTGGTGGGGAGTTCTCCTACGAGCAGTACTTC. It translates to CASSLVGGEFSYEQYF.

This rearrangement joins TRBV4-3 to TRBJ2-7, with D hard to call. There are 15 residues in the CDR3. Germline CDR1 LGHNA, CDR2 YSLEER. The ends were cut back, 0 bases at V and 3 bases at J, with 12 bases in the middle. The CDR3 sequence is CASSQDFNGVYEQYF. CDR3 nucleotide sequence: TGCGCCAGCAGCCAAGATTTCAACGGAGTCTACGAGCAGTACTTC.

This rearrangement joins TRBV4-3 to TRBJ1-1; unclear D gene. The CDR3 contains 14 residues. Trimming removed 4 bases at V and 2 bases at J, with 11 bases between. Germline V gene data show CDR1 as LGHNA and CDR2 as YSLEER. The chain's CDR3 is CASSPPGKNTEAFF. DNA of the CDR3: TGCGCCAGCAGCCCCCCGGGGAAAAACACTGAAGCTTTCTTT.

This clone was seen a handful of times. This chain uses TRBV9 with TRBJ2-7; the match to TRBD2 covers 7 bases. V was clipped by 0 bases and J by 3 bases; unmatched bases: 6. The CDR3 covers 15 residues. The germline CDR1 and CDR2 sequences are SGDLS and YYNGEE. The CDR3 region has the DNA TGTGCCAGCAGCGTAGTCCCTAGCGGTTTCTACGAGCAGTACTTC. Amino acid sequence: CASSVVPSGFYEQYF.

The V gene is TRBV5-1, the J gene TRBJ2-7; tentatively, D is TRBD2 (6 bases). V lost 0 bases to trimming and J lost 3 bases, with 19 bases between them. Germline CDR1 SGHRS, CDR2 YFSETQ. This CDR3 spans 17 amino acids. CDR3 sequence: CASSLDEVAALNYEQYF. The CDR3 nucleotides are TGCGCCAGCAGCTTGGATGAGGTAGCGGCACTAAACTACGAGCAGTACTTC. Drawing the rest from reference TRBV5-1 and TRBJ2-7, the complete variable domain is KAGVTQTPRYLIKTRGQQVTLSCSPISGHRSVSWYQQTPGQGLQFLFEYFSETQRNKGNFPGRFSGRQFSNSRSEMNVSTLELGDSALYLCASSLDEVAALNYEQYFGPGTRLTVT.

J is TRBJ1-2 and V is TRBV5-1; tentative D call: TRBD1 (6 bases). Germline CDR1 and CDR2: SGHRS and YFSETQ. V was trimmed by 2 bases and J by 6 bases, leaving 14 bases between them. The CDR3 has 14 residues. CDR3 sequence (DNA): TGCGCCAGCAGCTTTGGGAGGGGGGCGAATGGCTACACCTTC. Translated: CASSFGRGANGYTF.

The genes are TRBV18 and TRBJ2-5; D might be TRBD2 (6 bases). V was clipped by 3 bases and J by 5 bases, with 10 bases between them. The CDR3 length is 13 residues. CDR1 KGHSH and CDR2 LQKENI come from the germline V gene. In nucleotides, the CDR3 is TGTGCCAGCTCACCGCCGGGGGAGGAGACCCAGTACTTC. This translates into CASSPPGEETQYF.

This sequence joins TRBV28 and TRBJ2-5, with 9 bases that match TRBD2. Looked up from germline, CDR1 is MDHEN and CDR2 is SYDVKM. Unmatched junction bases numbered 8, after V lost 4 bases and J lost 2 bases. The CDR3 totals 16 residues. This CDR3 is CASSSSGKATQETQYF. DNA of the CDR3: TGTGCCAGCAGTTCTAGCGGGAAAGCCACACAAGAGACCCAGTACTTC. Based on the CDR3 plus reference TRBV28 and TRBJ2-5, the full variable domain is DVKVTQSSRYLVKRTGEKVFLECVQDMDHENMFWYRQDPGLGLRLIYFSYDVKMKEKGDIPEGYSVSREKKERFSLILESASTNQTSMYLCASSSSGKATQETQYFGPGTRLLVL.